These T cell receptor beta chains were read from a single sample in a study of shared clonotypes between healthy human individuals. Sequencing was performed with immunoSEQ multiplex PCR; in TCRdb, only in-frame clones are kept and a portion is missing. The sample has about 2.4 million clones; more than 80% are singletons. Sequenced sample: naive CD4+ T cells sorted from blood. These receptors were obtained from a man aged 18-30 years in good health. Both conserved end residues are part of each CDR3. The D gene is left open where the match is weak. Clone size is stated in some rows and not others, as once, few, many or a class when expanded.

NA	TRBV11-2	TRBJ2-3	TRBD2	TGTGCCAGCAGCGCCACGGGACTAGCGGGGGGTAGGGATACGCAGTATTTT	CASSATGLAGGRDTQYF
NA	TRBV5-1	TRBJ2-7	TRBD1	TGCGCCACCAGGTCTTCCGGGACAGGGGTGTACGAGCAGTACTTC	CATRSSGTGVYEQYF
NA	TRBV18	TRBJ2-1	NA	TGTGCCAGCTCACCACGGAGCCTGGCGGGGCACAATGAGCAGTTCTTC	CASSPRSLAGHNEQFF
NA	TRBV10-2	TRBJ1-6	NA	TGCGCCAGCAGTGAGTCGGGGGTCGGTAATTCACCCCTCCACTTT	CASSESGVGNSPLHF
NA	TRBV30	TRBJ2-3	NA	TGTGCCTGGAGAGCCCTAAGGGGCACTAGCACAGATACGCAGTATTTT	CAWRALRGTSTDTQYF
NA	TRBV18	TRBJ2-1	NA	TGTGCCAGCTCACGAGTTGTACAGGGCTACAATGAGCAGTTCTTC	CASSRVVQGYNEQFF
NA	TRBV30	TRBJ2-3	NA	TGTGCCTGGACGGCCCGCGGAGGAGGCACAGATACGCAGTATTTT	CAWTARGGGTDTQYF
NA	TRBV18	TRBJ2-1	NA	TGTGCCAGCTCACCAAGGGATTTCTCCTACAATGAGCAGTTCTTC	CASSPRDFSYNEQFF
NA	TRBV2	TRBJ2-3	NA	TGTGCCAGCAGAGCAACAGGGACAGATACGCAGTATTTT	CASRATGTDTQYF
NA	TRBV4-3	TRBJ1-6	NA	TGCGCCAGCAGCCAAGATAGTAGCACCCTGGGTTCACCCCTCCACTTT	CASSQDSSTLGSPLHF
once	TRBV9	TRBJ1-2	TRBD1	TGTGCCAGCAGCGTAGCGGGGACAGCGAACTATGGCTACACCTTC	CASSVAGTANYGYTF
once	TRBV5-4	TRBJ1-1	TRBD1	TGTGCCAGCAGCATCGACAGGGTCACTGAAGCTTTCTTT	CASSIDRVTEAFF
NA	TRBV9	TRBJ2-3	TRBD2	TGTGCCAGCAGCGTCGGACTAGCGGGAGAGGAGGGGCCGAATACGCAGTATTTT	CASSVGLAGEEGPNTQYF
NA	TRBV11-2	TRBJ1-1	TRBD1	TGTGCCAGCAGCCACTCAGGGGGCAAGGGGAGCACTGAAGCTTTCTTT	CASSHSGGKGSTEAFF
NA	TRBV7-2	TRBJ2-1	TRBD1	TGTGCCAGCAGCTTAACGGGACAGGGTAACGCCGTAGTCGAGTTCTTC	CASSLTGQGNAVVEFF
NA	TRBV5-1	TRBJ2-1	NA	TGCGCCAGCAGCTTGGTGGGGCTTAGCTCCTACAATGAGCAGTTCTTC	CASSLVGLSSYNEQFF
NA	TRBV5-6	TRBJ2-7	NA	TGTGCCAGCAGCTTGGGGCTCTACGAGCAGTACTTC	CASSLGLYEQYF
NA	TRBV28	TRBJ1-5	NA	TGTGCCAGCAGTTTTCAGGGGCCGGGCAGACATAGCAATCAGCCCCAGCATTTT	CASSFQGPGRHSNQPQHF
NA	TRBV30	TRBJ2-7	NA	TGTGCCTGGAGTGTGTCCTACGAGCAGTACTTC	CAWSVSYEQYF
NA	TRBV10-1	TRBJ2-3	TRBD1	TGCGCCAGCAGTGAGCCGAGGGACAGGGCCACAGATACGCAGTATTTT	CASSEPRDRATDTQYF
NA	TRBV28	TRBJ1-4	NA	TGTGCCAGCAGTTCCCTCCTCGGACAAAAGGGGAATGAAAAACTGTTTTTT	CASSSLLGQKGNEKLFF
NA	TRBV9	TRBJ2-3	NA	TGTGCCAGCAGCGCTACTAGCTTAAGCACAGATACGCAGTATTTT	CASSATSLSTDTQYF
NA	TRBV19	TRBJ2-2	TRBD2	TGTGCCAGTAGTATAACGGGACTAGGTCTAACCGGGGAGCTGTTTTTT	CASSITGLGLTGELFF
once	TRBV15	TRBJ2-3	TRBD2	TGTGCCACCAGCAGAGTTCGCGGGGGGGCCCTGGATACGCAGTATTTT	CATSRVRGGALDTQYF
once	TRBV6-1	TRBJ1-2	NA	TGTGCCAGCAGTGAGTCATTGGGCCTAGTCTATGGCTACACCTTC	CASSESLGLVYGYTF
NA	TRBV7-2	TRBJ1-2	NA	TGTGCCAGCAGCTTAGGTGGCCTCTTAGGTGATGGCTACACCTTC	CASSLGGLLGDGYTF
NA	TRBV28	TRBJ1-1	NA	TGTGCCAGCAGTTTATCTCTCGTTGGGAACACTGAAGCTTTCTTT	CASSLSLVGNTEAFF